This TCR beta chain was identified in a study of CD8 T cells in ankylosing spondylitis. Quantitative molecular-barcoded 5'-RACE generated the TCR beta libraries. TCRdb used MiXCR to reprocess the 5' RACE reads, holding one entry per CDR3 protein. This repertoire shows under 450,000 distinct CDR3 sequences, approximately 20% found once; its top ten account for approximately 14%. The study's findings and limits: The study identified a TCR beta motif of eight highly homologous variants that appeared characteristic of ankylosing spondylitis blood. Disease-linked clones, CD8+, were relatively rare in peripheral blood. Reported data indicate significant enrichment of disease-linked clones within matched ankylosing spondylitis synovial fluid.

The ends lost 4 bases at V and 0 bases at J; junction bases unmatched: 9. CDR1 SGHRS and CDR2 YFSETQ come from the germline V gene. CDR3 length equals 17 residues. With regard to this clonotype: Antigen: not known.

The chain links TRBV5-1 to TRBJ2-5; 10 bases line up with TRBD2. Sequenced input: blood, either unsorted or a sorted T cell fraction (not recorded which). The clonotype comes from a male donor with ankylosing spondylitis or in good health (not recorded which). The CDR3 region has the DNA TGCGCCAGCAGCCCCTACCTAGCGGGGGCCGACCAAGAGACCCAGTACTTC. Residues: CASSPYLAGADQETQYF.